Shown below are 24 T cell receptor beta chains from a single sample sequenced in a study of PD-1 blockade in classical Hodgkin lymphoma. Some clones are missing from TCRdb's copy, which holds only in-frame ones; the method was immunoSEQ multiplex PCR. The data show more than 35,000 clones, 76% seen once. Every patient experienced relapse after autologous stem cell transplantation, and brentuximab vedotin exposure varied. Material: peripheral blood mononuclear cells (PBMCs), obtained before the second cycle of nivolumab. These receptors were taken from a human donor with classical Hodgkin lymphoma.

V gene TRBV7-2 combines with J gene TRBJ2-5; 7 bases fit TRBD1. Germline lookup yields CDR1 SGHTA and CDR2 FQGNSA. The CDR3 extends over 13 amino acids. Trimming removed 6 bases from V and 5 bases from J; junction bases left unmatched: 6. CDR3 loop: CASSYDRVETQYF. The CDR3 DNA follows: TGTGCCAGCAGTTACGACAGGGTGGAGACCCAGTACTTC.

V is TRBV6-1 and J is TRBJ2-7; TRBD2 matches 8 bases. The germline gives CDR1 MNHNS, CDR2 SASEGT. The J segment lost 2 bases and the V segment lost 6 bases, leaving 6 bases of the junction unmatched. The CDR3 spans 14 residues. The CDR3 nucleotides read TGTGCCAGCAGACCTAGCGGGTTCACCTACGAGCAGTACTTC. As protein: CASRPSGFTYEQYF.

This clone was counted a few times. DNA of the CDR3: TGTGCCAGCAGCCCCCAGTGGGAGGGCTACACCTTC. Translated: CASSPQWEGYTF. The gene calls are TRBV9 and TRBJ1-2; the D is unclear. Germline V gene lookup returns CDR1 SGDLS and CDR2 YYNGEE. The V gene lost 4 bases and the J gene lost 8 bases, with 12 bases spanning the gap. The CDR3 covers 12 residues.

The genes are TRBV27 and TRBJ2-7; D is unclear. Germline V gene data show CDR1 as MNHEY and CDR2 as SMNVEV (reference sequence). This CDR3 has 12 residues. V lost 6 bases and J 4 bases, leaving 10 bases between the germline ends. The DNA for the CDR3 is TGTGCCAGCAGCCCGCAAGGGTACGAGCAGTACTTC. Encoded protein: CASSPQGYEQYF.

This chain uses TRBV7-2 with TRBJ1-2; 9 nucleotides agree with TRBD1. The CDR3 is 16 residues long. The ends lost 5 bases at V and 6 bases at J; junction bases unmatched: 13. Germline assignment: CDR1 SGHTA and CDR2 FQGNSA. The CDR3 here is CASSQWTGEDENGYTF. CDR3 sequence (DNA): TGTGCCAGCAGCCAGTGGACAGGGGAGGATGAAAATGGCTACACCTTC.

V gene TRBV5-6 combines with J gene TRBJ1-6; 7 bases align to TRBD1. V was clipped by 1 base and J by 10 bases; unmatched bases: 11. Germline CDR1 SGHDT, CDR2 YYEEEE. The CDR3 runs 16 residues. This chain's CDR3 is CASSLYPQGSGSPLHF. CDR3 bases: TGTGCCAGCAGCTTGTACCCACAGGGGTCAGGGTCACCCCTCCACTTT.

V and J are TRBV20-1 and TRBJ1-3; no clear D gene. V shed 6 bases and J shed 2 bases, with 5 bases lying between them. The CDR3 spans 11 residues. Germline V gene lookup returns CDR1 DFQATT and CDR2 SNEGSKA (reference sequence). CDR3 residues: CSAAPGNTIYF. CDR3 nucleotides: TGCAGTGCCGCTCCTGGAAACACCATATATTTT.

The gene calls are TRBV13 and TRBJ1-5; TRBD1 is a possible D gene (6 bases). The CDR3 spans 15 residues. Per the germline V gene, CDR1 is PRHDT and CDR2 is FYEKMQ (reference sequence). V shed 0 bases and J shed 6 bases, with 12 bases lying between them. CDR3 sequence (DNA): TGTGCCAGCAGCTTAGGAGGGGGTGACAGTCAGCCCCAGCATTTT. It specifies CASSLGGGDSQPQHF. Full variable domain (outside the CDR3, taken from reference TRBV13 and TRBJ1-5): AAGVIQSPRHLIKEKRETATLKCYPIPRHDTVYWYQQGPGQDPQFLISFYEKMQSDKGSIPDRFSAQQFSDYHSELNMSSLELGDSALYFCASSLGGGDSQPQHFGDGTRLSIL.

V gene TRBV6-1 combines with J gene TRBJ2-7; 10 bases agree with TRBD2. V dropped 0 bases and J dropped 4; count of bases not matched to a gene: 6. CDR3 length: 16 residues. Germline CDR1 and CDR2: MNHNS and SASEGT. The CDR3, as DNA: TGTGCCAGCAGTGAAGCGGTGCTAGCGGGGGATTACGAGCAGTACTTC. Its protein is CASSEAVLAGDYEQYF.

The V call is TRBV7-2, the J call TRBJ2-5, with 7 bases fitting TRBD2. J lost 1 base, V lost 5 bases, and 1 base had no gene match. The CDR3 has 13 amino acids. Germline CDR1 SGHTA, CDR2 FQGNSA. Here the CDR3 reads CASSSGVQETQYF. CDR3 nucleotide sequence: TGTGCCAGCAGCAGCGGGGTCCAAGAGACCCAGTACTTC.

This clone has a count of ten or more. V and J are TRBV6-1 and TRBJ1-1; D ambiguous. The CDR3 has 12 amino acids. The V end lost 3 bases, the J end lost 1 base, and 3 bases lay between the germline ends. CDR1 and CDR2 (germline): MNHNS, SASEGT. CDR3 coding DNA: TGTGCCAGCAGTGACCCGAACACTGAAGCTTTCTTT. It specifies CASSDPNTEAFF.

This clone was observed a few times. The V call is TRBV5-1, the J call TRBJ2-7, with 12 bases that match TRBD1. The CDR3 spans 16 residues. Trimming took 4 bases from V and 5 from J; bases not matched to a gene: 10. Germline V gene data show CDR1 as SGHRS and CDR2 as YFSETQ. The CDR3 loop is CASSPGSGTGGNEQYF. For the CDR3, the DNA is TGCGCCAGCAGCCCTGGGAGCGGGACAGGGGGCAACGAGCAGTACTTC.

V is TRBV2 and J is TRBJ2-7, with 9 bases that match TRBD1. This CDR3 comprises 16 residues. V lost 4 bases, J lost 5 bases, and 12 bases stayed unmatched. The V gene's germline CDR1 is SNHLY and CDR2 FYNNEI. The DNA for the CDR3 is TGTGCCAGCAGTGCGAGGAGCGGGACAGGGATCGACGAGCAGTACTTC. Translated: CASSARSGTGIDEQYF. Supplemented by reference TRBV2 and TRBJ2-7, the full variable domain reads EPEVTQTPSHQVTQMGQEVILRCVPISNHLYFYWYRQILGQKVEFLVSFYNNEISEKSEIFDDQFSVERPDGSNFTLKIRSTKLEDSAMYFCASSARSGTGIDEQYFGPGTRLTVT.

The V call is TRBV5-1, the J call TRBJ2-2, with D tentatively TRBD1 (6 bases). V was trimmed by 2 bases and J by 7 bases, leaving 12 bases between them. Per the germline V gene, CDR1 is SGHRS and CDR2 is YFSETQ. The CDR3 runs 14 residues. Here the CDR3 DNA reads TGCGCCAGCAGCTTCAGGGGCGCAGGCGGGGAGCTGTTTTTT. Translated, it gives CASSFRGAGGELFF.

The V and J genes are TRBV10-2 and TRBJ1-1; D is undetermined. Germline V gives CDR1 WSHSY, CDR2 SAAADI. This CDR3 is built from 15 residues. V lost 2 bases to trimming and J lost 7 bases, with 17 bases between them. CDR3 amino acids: CASSEPPQGRVEAFF. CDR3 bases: TGCGCCAGCAGTGAGCCCCCCCAAGGTAGGGTTGAAGCTTTCTTT.

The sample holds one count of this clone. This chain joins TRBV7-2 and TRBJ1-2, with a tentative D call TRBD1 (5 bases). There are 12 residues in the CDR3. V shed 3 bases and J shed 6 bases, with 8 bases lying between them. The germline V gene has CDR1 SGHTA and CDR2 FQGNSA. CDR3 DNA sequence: TGTGCCAGCAGCTTGCAAGGGGATGGCTACACCTTC. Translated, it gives CASSLQGDGYTF.

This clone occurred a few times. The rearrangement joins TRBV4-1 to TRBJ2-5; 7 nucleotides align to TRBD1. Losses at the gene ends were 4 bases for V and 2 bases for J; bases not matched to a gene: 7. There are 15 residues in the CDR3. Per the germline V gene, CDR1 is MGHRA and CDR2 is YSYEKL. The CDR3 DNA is TGCGCCAGCAGCCCCACCGGGACAGCGCAAGAGACCCAGTACTTC. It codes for CASSPTGTAQETQYF.

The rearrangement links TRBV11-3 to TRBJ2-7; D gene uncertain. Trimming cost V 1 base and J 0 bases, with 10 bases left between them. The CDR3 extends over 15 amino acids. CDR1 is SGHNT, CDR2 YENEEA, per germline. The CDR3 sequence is CASSLGPESSYEQYF. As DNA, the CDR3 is TGTGCCAGCAGCTTAGGCCCGGAATCCTCCTACGAGCAGTACTTC.

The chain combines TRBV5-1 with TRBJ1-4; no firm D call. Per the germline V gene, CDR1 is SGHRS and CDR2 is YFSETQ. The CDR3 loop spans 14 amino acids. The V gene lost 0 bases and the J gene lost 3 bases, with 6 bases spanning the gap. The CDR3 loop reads CASSLDTPNEKLFF. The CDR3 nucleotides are TGCGCCAGCAGCTTGGACACCCCTAATGAAAAACTGTTTTTT.

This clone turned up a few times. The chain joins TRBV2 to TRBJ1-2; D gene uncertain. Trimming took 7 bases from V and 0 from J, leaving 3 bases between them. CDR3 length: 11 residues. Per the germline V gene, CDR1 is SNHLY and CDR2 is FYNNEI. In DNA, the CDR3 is TGTGCCAGCACGGCTAACTATGGCTACACCTTC. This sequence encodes CASTANYGYTF. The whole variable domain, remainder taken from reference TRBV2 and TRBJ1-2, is EPEVTQTPSHQVTQMGQEVILRCVPISNHLYFYWYRQILGQKVEFLVSFYNNEISEKSEIFDDQFSVERPDGSNFTLKIRSTKLEDSAMYFCASTANYGYTFGSGTRLTVV.

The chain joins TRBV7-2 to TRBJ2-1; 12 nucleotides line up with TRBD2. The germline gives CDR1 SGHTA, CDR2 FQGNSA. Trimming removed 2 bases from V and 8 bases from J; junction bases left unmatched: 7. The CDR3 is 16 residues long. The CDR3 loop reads CASSLLGLAGGYEQFF. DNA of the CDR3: TGTGCCAGCAGCTTACTGGGTCTAGCGGGGGGGTATGAGCAGTTCTTC.

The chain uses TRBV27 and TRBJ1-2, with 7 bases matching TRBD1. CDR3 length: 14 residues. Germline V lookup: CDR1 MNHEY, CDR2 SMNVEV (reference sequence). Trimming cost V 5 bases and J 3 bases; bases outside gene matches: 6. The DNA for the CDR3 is TGTGCCAGCAGTAGACAGGGAGGCCACTATGGCTACACCTTC. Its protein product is CASSRQGGHYGYTF.

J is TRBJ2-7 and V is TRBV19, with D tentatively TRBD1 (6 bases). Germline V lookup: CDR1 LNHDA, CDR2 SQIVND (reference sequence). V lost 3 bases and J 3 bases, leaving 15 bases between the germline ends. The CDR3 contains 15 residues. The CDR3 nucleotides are TGTGCCAGTAGTATTCGGTACAGGGCAGACTACGAGCAGTACTTC. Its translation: CASSIRYRADYEQYF.

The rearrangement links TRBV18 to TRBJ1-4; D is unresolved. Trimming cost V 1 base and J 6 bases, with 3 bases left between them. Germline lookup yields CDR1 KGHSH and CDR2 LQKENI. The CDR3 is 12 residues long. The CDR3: CASSPQDEKLFF. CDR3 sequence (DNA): TGTGCCAGCTCACCACAGGATGAAAAACTGTTTTTT.